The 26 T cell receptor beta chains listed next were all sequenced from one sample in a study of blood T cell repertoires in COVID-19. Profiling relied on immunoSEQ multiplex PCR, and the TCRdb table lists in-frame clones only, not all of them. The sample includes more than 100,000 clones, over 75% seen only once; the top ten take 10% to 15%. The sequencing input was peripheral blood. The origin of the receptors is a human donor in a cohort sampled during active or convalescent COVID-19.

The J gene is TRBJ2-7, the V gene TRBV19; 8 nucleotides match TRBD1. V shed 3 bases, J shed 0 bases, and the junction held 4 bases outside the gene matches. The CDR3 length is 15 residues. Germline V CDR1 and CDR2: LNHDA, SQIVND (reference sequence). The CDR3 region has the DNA TGTGCCAGTAGTATCAGCAGGGGGCTCTCCTACGAGCAGTACTTC. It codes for CASSISRGLSYEQYF.

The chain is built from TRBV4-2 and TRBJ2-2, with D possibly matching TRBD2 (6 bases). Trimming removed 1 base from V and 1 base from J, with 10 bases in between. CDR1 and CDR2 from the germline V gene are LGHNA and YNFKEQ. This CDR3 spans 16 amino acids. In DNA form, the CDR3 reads TGTGCCAGCAGCCAAGGTGCCGGGAGGAACACCGGGGAGCTGTTTTTT. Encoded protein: CASSQGAGRNTGELFF.

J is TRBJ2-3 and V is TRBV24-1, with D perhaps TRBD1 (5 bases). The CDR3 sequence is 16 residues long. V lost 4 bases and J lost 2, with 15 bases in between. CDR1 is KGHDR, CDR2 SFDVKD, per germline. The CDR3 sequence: CATSDFRVSTTDTQYF. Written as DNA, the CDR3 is TGTGCCACCAGTGACTTCAGGGTGTCTACCACAGATACGCAGTATTTT.

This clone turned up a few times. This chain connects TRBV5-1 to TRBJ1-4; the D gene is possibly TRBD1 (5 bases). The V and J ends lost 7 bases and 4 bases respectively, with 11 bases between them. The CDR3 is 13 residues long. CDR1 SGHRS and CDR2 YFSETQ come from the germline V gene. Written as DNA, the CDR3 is TGCGCCAGCTCGCGGGGGGGTAATGAAAAACTGTTTTTT. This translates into CASSRGGNEKLFF.

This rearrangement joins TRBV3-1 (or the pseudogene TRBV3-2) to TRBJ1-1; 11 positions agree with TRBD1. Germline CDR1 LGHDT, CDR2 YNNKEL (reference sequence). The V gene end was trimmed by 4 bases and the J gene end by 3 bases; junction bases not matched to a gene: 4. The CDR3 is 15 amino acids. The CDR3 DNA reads TGTGCCAGCAGCCCGGACAGGGGGCCGGACACTGAAGCTTTCTTT. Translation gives CASSPDRGPDTEAFF.

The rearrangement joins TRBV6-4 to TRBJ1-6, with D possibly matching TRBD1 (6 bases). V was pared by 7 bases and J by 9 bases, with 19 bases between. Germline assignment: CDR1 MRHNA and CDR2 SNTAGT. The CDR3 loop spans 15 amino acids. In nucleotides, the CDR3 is TGTGCCAGCATAGACAGGATCGCTGGGGGTTCACCCCTCCACTTT. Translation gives CASIDRIAGGSPLHF.

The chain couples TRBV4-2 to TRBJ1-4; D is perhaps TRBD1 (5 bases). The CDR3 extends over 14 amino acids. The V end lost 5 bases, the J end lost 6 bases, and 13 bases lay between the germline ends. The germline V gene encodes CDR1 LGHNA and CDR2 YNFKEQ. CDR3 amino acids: CASSRGEGDEKLFF. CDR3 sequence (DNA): TGTGCCAGCAGCAGAGGGGAGGGAGATGAAAAACTGTTTTTT.

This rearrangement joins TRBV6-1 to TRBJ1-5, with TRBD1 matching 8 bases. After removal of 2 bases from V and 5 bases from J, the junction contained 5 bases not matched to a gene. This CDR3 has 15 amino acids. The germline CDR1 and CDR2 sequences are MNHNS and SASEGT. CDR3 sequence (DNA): TGTGCCAGCAGTGAAAGGGTACAGGGGGATCAGCCCCAGCATTTT. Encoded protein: CASSERVQGDQPQHF.

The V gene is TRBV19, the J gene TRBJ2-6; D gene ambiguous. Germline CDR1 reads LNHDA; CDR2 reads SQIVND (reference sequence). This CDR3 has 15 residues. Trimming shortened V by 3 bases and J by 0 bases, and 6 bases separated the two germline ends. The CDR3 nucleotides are TGTGCCAGTAGTATTTCCCACTCTGGGGCCAACGTCCTGACTTTC. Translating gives CASSISHSGANVLTF.

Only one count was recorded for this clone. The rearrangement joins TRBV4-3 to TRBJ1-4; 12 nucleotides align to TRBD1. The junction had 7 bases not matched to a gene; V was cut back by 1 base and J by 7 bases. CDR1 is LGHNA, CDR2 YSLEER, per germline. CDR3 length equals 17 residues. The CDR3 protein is CASSQGGQGALSEKLFF. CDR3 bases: TGCGCCAGCAGCCAAGGGGGACAGGGGGCGTTAAGTGAAAAACTGTTTTTT.

CDR3 sequence (DNA): TGTGCCAGCAGTTGGACCGGGGGGCTGGGCACTGAAGCTTTCTTT. Its translation is CASSWTGGLGTEAFF. The gene calls are TRBV6-5 and TRBJ1-1; possible D gene TRBD1, 6 bases. Looked up from germline, CDR1 is MNHEY and CDR2 is SVGAGI. The CDR3 runs 15 residues. Trimming took 4 bases from V and 4 from J, leaving 16 bases between them.

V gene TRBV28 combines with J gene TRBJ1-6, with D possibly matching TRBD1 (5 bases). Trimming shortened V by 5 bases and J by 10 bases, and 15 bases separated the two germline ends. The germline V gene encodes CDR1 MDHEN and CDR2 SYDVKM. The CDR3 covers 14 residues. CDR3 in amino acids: CASSRYRNGSPLHF. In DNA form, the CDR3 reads TGTGCCAGCAGTCGATACAGGAATGGGTCACCCCTCCACTTT. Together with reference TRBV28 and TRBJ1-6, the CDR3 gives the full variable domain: DVKVTQSSRYLVKRTGEKVFLECVQDMDHENMFWYRQDPGLGLRLIYFSYDVKMKEKGDIPEGYSVSREKKERFSLILESASTNQTSMYLCASSRYRNGSPLHFGNGTRLTVT.

The CDR3 protein is CASSEQGWKPQHF. CDR3 nucleotide sequence: TGCGCCAGCAGTGAACAGGGGTGGAAACCCCAGCATTTT. The chain uses TRBV10-2 and TRBJ1-5, with 7 bases matching TRBD1. There are 13 residues in the CDR3. V lost 3 bases and J lost 10; bases outside the gene matches: 6. Germline V lookup: CDR1 WSHSY, CDR2 SAAADI.

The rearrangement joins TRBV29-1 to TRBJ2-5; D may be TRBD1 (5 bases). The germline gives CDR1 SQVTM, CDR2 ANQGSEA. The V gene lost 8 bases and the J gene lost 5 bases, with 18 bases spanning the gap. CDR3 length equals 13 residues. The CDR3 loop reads CSFSTWGAETQYF. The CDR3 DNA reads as TGCAGCTTCTCCACTTGGGGCGCGGAGACCCAGTACTTC.

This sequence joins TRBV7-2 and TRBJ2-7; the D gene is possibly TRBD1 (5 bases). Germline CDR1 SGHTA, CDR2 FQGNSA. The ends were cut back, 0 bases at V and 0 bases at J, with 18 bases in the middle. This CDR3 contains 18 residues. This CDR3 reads CASSLALRGRFFSYEQYF. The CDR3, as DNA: TGTGCCAGCAGCTTAGCGCTTAGGGGCCGATTCTTCTCCTACGAGCAGTACTTC.

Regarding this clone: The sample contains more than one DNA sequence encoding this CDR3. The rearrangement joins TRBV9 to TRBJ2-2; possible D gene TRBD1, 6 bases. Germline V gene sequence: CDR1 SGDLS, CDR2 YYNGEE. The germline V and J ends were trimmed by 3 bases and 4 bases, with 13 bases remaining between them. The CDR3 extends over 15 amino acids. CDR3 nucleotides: TGTGCCAGCAGCGGGGCAGGGGCGGGCACCGGGGAGCTGTTTTTT. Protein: CASSGAGAGTGELFF.

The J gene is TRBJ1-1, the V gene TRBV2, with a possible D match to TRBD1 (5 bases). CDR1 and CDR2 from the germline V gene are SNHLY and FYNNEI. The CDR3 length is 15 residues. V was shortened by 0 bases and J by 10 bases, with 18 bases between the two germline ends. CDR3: CASSEALGVVQGAFF. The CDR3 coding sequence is TGTGCCAGCAGTGAAGCGCTTGGGGTGGTGCAGGGAGCTTTCTTT.

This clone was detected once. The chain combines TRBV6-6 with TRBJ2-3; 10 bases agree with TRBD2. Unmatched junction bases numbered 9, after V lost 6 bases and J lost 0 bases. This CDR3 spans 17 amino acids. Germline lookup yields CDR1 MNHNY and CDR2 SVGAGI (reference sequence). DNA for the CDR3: TGTGCCAGCAGGCGACACCCTAGCGGGGGAAGCACAGATACGCAGTATTTT. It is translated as CASRRHPSGGSTDTQYF.

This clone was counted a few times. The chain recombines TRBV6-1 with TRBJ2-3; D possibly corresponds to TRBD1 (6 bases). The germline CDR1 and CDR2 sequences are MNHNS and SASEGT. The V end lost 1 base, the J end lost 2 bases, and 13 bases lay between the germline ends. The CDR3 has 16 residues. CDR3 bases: TGTGCCAGCAGTGAAGACCACAGGGTCCTCACAGATACGCAGTATTTT. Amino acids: CASSEDHRVLTDTQYF.

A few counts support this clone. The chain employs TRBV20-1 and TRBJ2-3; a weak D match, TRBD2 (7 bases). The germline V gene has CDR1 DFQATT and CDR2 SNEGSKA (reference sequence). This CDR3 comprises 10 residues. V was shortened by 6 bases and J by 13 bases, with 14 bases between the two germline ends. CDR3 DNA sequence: TGCAGTGCGGGAGGGGGGGCCAAGTATTTT. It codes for CSAGGGAKYF.

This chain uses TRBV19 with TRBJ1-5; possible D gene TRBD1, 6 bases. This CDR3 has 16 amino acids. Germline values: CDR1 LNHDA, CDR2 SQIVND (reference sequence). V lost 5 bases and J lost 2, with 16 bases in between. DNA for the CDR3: TGTGCCAGTAGTTCGGGGCGGGGGCGAGGCAATCAGCCCCAGCATTTT. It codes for CASSSGRGRGNQPQHF.

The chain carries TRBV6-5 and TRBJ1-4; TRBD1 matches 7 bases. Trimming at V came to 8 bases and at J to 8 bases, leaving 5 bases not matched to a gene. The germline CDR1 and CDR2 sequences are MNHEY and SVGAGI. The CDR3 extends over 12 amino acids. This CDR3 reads CASRTGPEKLFF. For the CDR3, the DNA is TGTGCCAGCCGGACAGGACCGGAAAAACTGTTTTTT.

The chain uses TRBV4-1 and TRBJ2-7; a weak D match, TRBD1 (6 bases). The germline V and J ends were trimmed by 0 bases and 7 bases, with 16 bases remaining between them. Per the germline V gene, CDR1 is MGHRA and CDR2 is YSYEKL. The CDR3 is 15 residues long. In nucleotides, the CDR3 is TGCGCCAGCAGCCAAGACGAGGTACAGGGCAGGGAGCAGTACTTC. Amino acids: CASSQDEVQGREQYF.

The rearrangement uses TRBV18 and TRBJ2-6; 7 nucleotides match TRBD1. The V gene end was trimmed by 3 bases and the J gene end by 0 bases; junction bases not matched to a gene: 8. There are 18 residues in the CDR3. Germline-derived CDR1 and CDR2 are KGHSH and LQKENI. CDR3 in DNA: TGTGCCAGCTCACCTTCCGTGACAGGGTACTCTGGGGCCAACGTCCTGACTTTC. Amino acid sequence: CASSPSVTGYSGANVLTF.

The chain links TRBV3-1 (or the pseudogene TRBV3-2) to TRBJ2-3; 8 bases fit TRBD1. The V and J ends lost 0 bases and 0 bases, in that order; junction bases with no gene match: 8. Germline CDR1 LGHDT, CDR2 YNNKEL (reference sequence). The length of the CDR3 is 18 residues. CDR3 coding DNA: TGTGCCAGCAGCCAAGAACTCTCGACAGGGGTAAGCACAGATACGCAGTATTTT. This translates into CASSQELSTGVSTDTQYF.

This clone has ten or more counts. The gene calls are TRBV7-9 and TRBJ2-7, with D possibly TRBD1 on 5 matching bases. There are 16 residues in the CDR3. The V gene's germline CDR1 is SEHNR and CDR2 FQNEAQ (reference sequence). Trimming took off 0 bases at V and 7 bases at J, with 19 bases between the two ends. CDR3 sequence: CASSLALGQARGEQYF. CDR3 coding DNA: TGTGCCAGCAGCTTAGCGCTGGGGCAGGCGAGAGGTGAGCAGTACTTC.